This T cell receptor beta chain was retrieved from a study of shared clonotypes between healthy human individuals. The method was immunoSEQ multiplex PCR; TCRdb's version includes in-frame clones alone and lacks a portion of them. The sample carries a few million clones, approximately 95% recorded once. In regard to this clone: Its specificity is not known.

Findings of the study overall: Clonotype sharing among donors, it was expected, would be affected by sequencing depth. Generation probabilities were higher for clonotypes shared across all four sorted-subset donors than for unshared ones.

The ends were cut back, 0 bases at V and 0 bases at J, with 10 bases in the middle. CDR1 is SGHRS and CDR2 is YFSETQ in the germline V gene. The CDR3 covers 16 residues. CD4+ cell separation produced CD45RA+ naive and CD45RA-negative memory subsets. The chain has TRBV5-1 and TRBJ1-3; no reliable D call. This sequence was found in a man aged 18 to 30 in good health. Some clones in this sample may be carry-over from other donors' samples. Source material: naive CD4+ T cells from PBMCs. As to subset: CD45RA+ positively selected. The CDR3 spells CASSLGPGDSGNTIYF. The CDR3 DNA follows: TGCGCCAGCAGCTTGGGGCCGGGAGACTCTGGAAACACCATATATTTT. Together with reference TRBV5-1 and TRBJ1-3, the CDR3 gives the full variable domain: KAGVTQTPRYLIKTRGQQVTLSCSPISGHRSVSWYQQTPGQGLQFLFEYFSETQRNKGNFPGRFSGRQFSNSRSEMNVSTLELGDSALYLCASSLGPGDSGNTIYFGEGSWLTVV.